The 28 T cell receptor beta chains in this list originate from one sample, sequenced in a study of cytomegalovirus exposure and HLA in healthy donors. Amplification used 60 Vbeta primers and 13 Jbeta primers. The assay was immunoSEQ multiplex PCR, and TCRdb's table has in-frame clones only and misses some. The top ten clones hold about 2.8% of a sample with roughly 100,000 clones, over 55% of them seen once. Sequenced: PBMCs. Receptors were obtained from a female donor in good health and CMV-seronegative.

This chain links TRBV6-6 with TRBJ1-6; 9 nucleotides align to TRBD1. The V and J ends lost 5 bases and 7 bases, in that order; junction bases with no gene match: 9. Per the germline V gene, CDR1 is MNHNY and CDR2 is SVGAGI (reference sequence). The CDR3 runs 16 residues. The CDR3 sequence is CASSPGTGLGNSPLHF. The DNA for the CDR3 is TGTGCCAGCAGTCCAGGGACAGGGCTTGGGAATTCACCCCTCCACTTT.

This clone was found a few times. The chain links TRBV6-1 to TRBJ2-7; D not certain. CDR3 size: 10 residues. Germline CDR1 is MNHNS and CDR2 is SASEGT. The ends were cut back, 4 bases at V and 6 bases at J, with 4 bases in the middle. The CDR3 loop is CASSAVEQYF. CDR3 DNA sequence: TGTGCCAGCAGTGCGGTCGAGCAGTACTTC.

The CDR3 reads CSARDRGFVGNTIYF. In nucleotides, the CDR3 is TGCAGCGCCCGGGACAGGGGGTTTGTTGGAAACACCATATATTTT. The rearrangement joins TRBV29-1 to TRBJ1-3, with 11 bases matching TRBD1. The V gene's germline CDR1 is SQVTM and CDR2 ANQGSEA. The V gene end was trimmed by 7 bases and the J gene end by 3 bases; junction bases not matched to a gene: 8. This CDR3 contains 15 residues. Using reference TRBV29-1 and TRBJ1-3 for the parts outside the CDR3, the full variable domain is SAVISQKPSRDICQRGTSLTIQCQVDSQVTMMFWYRQQPGQSLTLIATANQGSEATYESGFVIDKFPISRPNLTFSTLTVSNMSPEDSSIYLCSARDRGFVGNTIYFGEGSWLTVV.

The CDR3 loop reads CATDNSELSGNTIYF. The DNA for the CDR3 is TGTGCCACTGACAACTCCGAACTCTCTGGAAACACCATATATTTT. The chain uses TRBV30 and TRBJ1-3; D remains unclear. V was clipped by 8 bases and J by 0 bases, with 17 bases between them. The CDR3 consists of 15 residues. Germline CDR1 and CDR2: GTSNPN and SVGIG (reference sequence).

The chain uses TRBV2 and TRBJ2-7; TRBD2 matches at 14 bases. With 8 bases clipped from V and 4 bases from J, the junction kept 13 bases outside the gene matches. CDR3 length equals 17 residues. The germline V gene encodes CDR1 SNHLY and CDR2 FYNNEI. The CDR3 DNA reads as TGTGCCAGCTCCTACCCGGGACTAGCGGGAGATTCATACGAGCAGTACTTC. Translating it yields CASSYPGLAGDSYEQYF.

This chain uses TRBV19 with TRBJ2-7; no firm D call. CDR1 is LNHDA, CDR2 SQIVND, per germline (reference sequence). The CDR3 length is 12 residues. V was cut by 5 bases and J by 3 bases, with 8 bases left in between. This CDR3 reads CASSGLNYEQYF. Written as DNA, the CDR3 is TGTGCCAGTAGTGGGCTAAACTACGAGCAGTACTTC.

The chain recombines TRBV5-1 with TRBJ2-1; 8 positions match TRBD2. With V trimmed by 0 bases and J by 1 base, 0 bases remained unmatched. Germline V gives CDR1 SGHRS, CDR2 YFSETQ. There are 15 residues in the CDR3. CDR3 DNA sequence: TGCGCCAGCAGCTTGGGACTAGCGTCCTACAATGAGCAGTTCTTC. The encoded protein is CASSLGLASYNEQFF. Full variable domain (remainder filled in from reference TRBV5-1 and TRBJ2-1): KAGVTQTPRYLIKTRGQQVTLSCSPISGHRSVSWYQQTPGQGLQFLFEYFSETQRNKGNFPGRFSGRQFSNSRSEMNVSTLELGDSALYLCASSLGLASYNEQFFGPGTRLTVL.

This chain uses TRBV5-1 with TRBJ2-7, with 13 bases lining up with TRBD2. The trim removed 4 bases at V and 6 bases at J, leaving 10 bases unmatched. Germline V gives CDR1 SGHRS, CDR2 YFSETQ. The CDR3 totals 16 residues. The CDR3 protein is CASSPRTSGSLSEQYF. As DNA, the CDR3 is TGCGCCAGCAGCCCCCGGACTAGCGGGAGTCTGAGCGAGCAGTACTTC.

This clone was recorded many times. This chain joins TRBV5-5 and TRBJ2-1, with D perhaps matching TRBD2 (6 bases). V dropped 3 bases and J dropped 9 bases, with 19 bases sitting between them. The length of the CDR3 is 15 residues. Germline V CDR1 and CDR2: SGHKS, YYEKEE (reference sequence). CDR3 nucleotide sequence: TGTGCCAGCAGCTCGGGACTCGCCCTTGTAGGTGAGCAGTTCTTC. Encoded protein: CASSSGLALVGEQFF.

The gene calls are TRBV5-4 and TRBJ2-5, with D perhaps TRBD1 (6 bases). Gene TRBJ2-7 matches the end of the DNA better, so the J call may be wrong. This CDR3 comprises 13 residues. The germline V gene has CDR1 SGHNT and CDR2 YYREEE (reference sequence). The CDR3 DNA is TGTGCCAGCAGCTCGGACAGTTCCTACGAGCAGTACTTC. Protein: CASSSDSSYEQYF.

This clone was found a few times. This chain connects TRBV9 to TRBJ2-5; 8 nucleotides line up with TRBD2. The length of the CDR3 is 13 residues. With 7 bases clipped from V and 2 bases from J, the junction kept 4 bases outside the gene matches. Germline CDR1 and CDR2: SGDLS and YYNGEE. The CDR3 region is CASGGLAQETQYF. The CDR3 DNA follows: TGTGCCAGCGGTGGACTAGCTCAAGAGACCCAGTACTTC. The full variable domain, with the rest looked up from reference TRBV9 and TRBJ2-5, is DSGVTQTPKHLITATGQRVTLRCSPRSGDLSVYWYQQSLDQGLQFLIQYYNGEERAKGNILERFSAQQFPDLHSELNLSSLELGDSALYFCASGGLAQETQYFGPGTRLLVL.

This clone was recorded a few times. CDR3 in DNA: TGTGCCAGCAGTGAATATAGGACTAGCGGCAATGAGCAGTTCTTC. This gives the protein CASSEYRTSGNEQFF. The chain couples TRBV2 to TRBJ2-1, with 10 bases matching TRBD2. V shed 2 bases, J shed 6 bases, and the junction held 4 bases outside the gene matches. The CDR3 runs to 15 residues. Germline assignment: CDR1 SNHLY and CDR2 FYNNEI.

This clone was seen a handful of times. The V call is TRBV29-1, the J call TRBJ2-1; possibly TRBD1 for D (7 bases). Germline lookup yields CDR1 SQVTM and CDR2 ANQGSEA. This CDR3 spans 13 amino acids. V lost 7 bases to trimming and J lost 4 bases, with 14 bases between them. CDR3 DNA sequence: TGCAGCGGGCGCGGGACAGCTTACAATGAGCAGTTCTTC. Amino acids: CSGRGTAYNEQFF.

The chain carries TRBV18 and TRBJ2-7; TRBD2 matches 7 bases. Germline values: CDR1 KGHSH, CDR2 LQKENI. J lost 3 bases, V lost 3 bases, and 5 bases had no gene match. The CDR3 covers 14 residues. CDR3 DNA sequence: TGTGCCAGCTCACCTAGCGGGCGGTACTACGAGCAGTACTTC. Amino acids: CASSPSGRYYEQYF.

The chain is built from TRBV10-2 and TRBJ2-1, with 8 positions matching TRBD2. This CDR3 is built from 15 residues. Per germline, CDR1 WSHSY and CDR2 SAAADI. J was trimmed by 4 bases and V by 4 bases; bases with no gene match: 6. DNA of the CDR3: TGCGCCAGCAGTGCAGCACTAGCGGTATACAATGAGCAGTTCTTC. It specifies CASSAALAVYNEQFF.

This chain connects TRBV11-2 to TRBJ1-4, with D perhaps TRBD1 (5 bases). The length of the CDR3 is 15 residues. Germline V gives CDR1 SGHAT, CDR2 FQNNGV. V shed 5 bases and J shed 7 bases, with 17 bases lying between them. The DNA for the CDR3 is TGTGCCAGCAGCCCAAAGGGGAGGGTCTTTGAAAAACTGTTTTTT. Protein sequence: CASSPKGRVFEKLFF.

In this sample, this clone turned up once. The V call is TRBV18, the J call TRBJ2-5; the match to TRBD2 covers 11 bases. Germline V CDR1 and CDR2: KGHSH, LQKENI. V was clipped by 4 bases and J by 4 bases; unmatched bases: 5. This CDR3 is 15 amino acids long. In nucleotides, the CDR3 is TGTGCCAGCTCACAGTGGGGGACTAGCGGAGAGACCCAGTACTTC. It specifies CASSQWGTSGETQYF.

The chain combines TRBV5-4 with TRBJ2-3; TRBD1 aligns across 8 bases. The V segment lost 0 bases and the J segment 1 base; nucleotides outside the gene matches: 1. CDR1 and CDR2 (germline): SGHNT, YYREEE (reference sequence). CDR3 size: 15 residues. The CDR3 here is CASSLVRGRTDTQYF. The CDR3 DNA reads TGTGCCAGCAGCTTGGTCAGGGGGCGCACAGATACGCAGTATTTT.

The J gene is TRBJ2-3, the V gene TRBV29-1; the match to TRBD2 covers 12 bases. The CDR3 has 14 residues. Germline V gene sequence: CDR1 SQVTM, CDR2 ANQGSEA. The J segment lost 4 bases and the V segment lost 4 bases, leaving 3 bases of the junction unmatched. CDR3 residues: CSVGLAGAADTQYF. The CDR3 region has the DNA TGCAGCGTTGGACTAGCGGGAGCTGCAGATACGCAGTATTTT.

This clone was detected once. This rearrangement joins TRBV28 to TRBJ2-5, with TRBD1 matching over 9 bases. The CDR3 has 14 amino acids. Germline-derived CDR1 and CDR2 are MDHEN and SYDVKM. V trimming: 6 bases; J trimming: 1 base; junction bases outside the gene matches: 3. The CDR3 loop reads CASSMTGGQETQYF. CDR3 DNA sequence: TGTGCCAGCAGCATGACAGGGGGCCAAGAGACCCAGTACTTC.

V and J are TRBV15 and TRBJ2-1; 8 positions agree with TRBD2. The CDR3 consists of 17 residues. Losses at the gene ends were 0 bases for V and 5 bases for J; bases not matched to a gene: 9. Germline assignment: CDR1 LNHNV and CDR2 YYDKDF (reference sequence). The CDR3 loop is CATSREKAGATHNEQFF. CDR3 DNA sequence: TGTGCCACCAGCAGAGAAAAAGCGGGAGCTACCCACAATGAGCAGTTCTTC. The full variable domain, in which reference TRBV15 and TRBJ2-1 provide the parts outside the CDR3, is DAMVIQNPRYQVTQFGKPVTLSCSQTLNHNVMYWYQQKSSQAPKLLFHYYDKDFNNEADTPDNFQSRRPNTSFCFLDIRSPGLGDTAMYLCATSREKAGATHNEQFFGPGTRLTVL.

This clone has a handful of counts. The J gene is TRBJ1-3, the V gene TRBV6-5, with a possible D match to TRBD1 (5 bases). Germline V gene data show CDR1 as MNHEY and CDR2 as SVGAGI. This CDR3 has 15 residues. With 5 bases removed from V and 0 bases from J, the gap between germline ends came to 11 bases. The CDR3 DNA is TGTGCCAGCAGTACGACAGCCAACTCTGGAAACACCATATATTTT. It is translated as CASSTTANSGNTIYF.

The chain employs TRBV9 and TRBJ2-5; possibly TRBD1 for D (5 bases). The V and J ends lost 2 bases and 4 bases respectively, with 18 bases between them. CDR3 length equals 16 residues. CDR1 is SGDLS, CDR2 YYNGEE, per germline. The CDR3 nucleotides read TGTGCCAGCAGCGTTATAGGGGTCCCGGCCGCAGAGACCCAGTACTTC. Residues: CASSVIGVPAAETQYF.

The J gene is TRBJ2-1, the V gene TRBV5-4, with D perhaps matching TRBD2 (6 bases). The CDR3 is 15 residues long. The V end lost 0 bases, the J end lost 3 bases, and 10 bases lay between the germline ends. Germline values: CDR1 SGHNT, CDR2 YYREEE (reference sequence). The CDR3 loop reads CASSLGLRDYNEQFF. In nucleotides, the CDR3 is TGTGCCAGCAGCTTGGGCTTGCGGGACTACAATGAGCAGTTCTTC.

The chain has TRBV30 and TRBJ2-1; weak D call: TRBD2 (6 bases). Trimming removed 0 bases at V and 2 bases at J, with 20 bases between. Germline assignment: CDR1 GTSNPN and CDR2 SVGIG (reference sequence). The CDR3 contains 18 residues. The CDR3 DNA follows: TGTGCCTGGAGTGTATTGTATGCGCTAGCGCCACCCTACAATGAGCAGTTCTTC. The encoded protein is CAWSVLYALAPPYNEQFF.

The V gene is TRBV4-1, the J gene TRBJ2-3; TRBD2 matches at 15 bases. The CDR3 extends over 20 amino acids. Germline V gene sequence: CDR1 MGHRA, CDR2 YSYEKL. The V and J ends lost 0 bases and 3 bases, in that order; junction bases with no gene match: 10. CDR3 coding DNA: TGCGCCAGCAGCCAAGATAGGACTAGCGGGAGGGCCGTCCAGACAGATACGCAGTATTTT. Translated, it gives CASSQDRTSGRAVQTDTQYF.

The rearrangement links TRBV7-6 to TRBJ2-5, with TRBD2 matching over 8 bases. The CDR3 sequence is 17 residues long. Germline V lookup: CDR1 SGHVS, CDR2 FNYEAQ. The V segment lost 1 base and the J segment 5 bases; nucleotides outside the gene matches: 12. CDR3 residues: CASSLETALLAGETQYF. CDR3 DNA sequence: TGTGCCAGCAGCTTAGAGACAGCTCTCTTAGCGGGGGAGACCCAGTACTTC.

The genes are TRBV7-8 and TRBJ2-3, with 8 bases fitting TRBD1. The CDR3 is made up of 16 amino acids. V lost 5 bases to trimming and J lost 0 bases; unmatched junction nucleotides: 7. Germline lookup yields CDR1 SGHVS and CDR2 FQNEAQ. The CDR3 bases are TGTGCCAGCAGCGCGATGACAGGGGTTAGCACAGATACGCAGTATTTT. It encodes CASSAMTGVSTDTQYF.